The TCR beta chain under discussion was sequenced for a study of cytomegalovirus exposure and HLA in healthy donors. Germline V gives CDR1 SGHRS, CDR2 YFSETQ. This CDR3 spans 13 amino acids. The ends were cut back, 8 bases at V and 2 bases at J, with 13 bases in the middle. PCR used 60 Vbeta primers and 13 Jbeta primers. Clones were read by immunoSEQ multiplex PCR, and TCRdb kept only the in-frame ones, dropping some. The sample has some 130,000 clones, more than 80% seen once. The sample was PBMCs. This receptor was obtained from a man aged 40-49 years in good health and CMV-seronegative. This chain connects TRBV5-1 to TRBJ1-2; D possibly corresponds to TRBD1 (6 bases). DNA of the CDR3: TGCGCCAGTCGCAGACAGGAGAACTATGGCTACACCTTC. Protein sequence: CASRRQENYGYTF.